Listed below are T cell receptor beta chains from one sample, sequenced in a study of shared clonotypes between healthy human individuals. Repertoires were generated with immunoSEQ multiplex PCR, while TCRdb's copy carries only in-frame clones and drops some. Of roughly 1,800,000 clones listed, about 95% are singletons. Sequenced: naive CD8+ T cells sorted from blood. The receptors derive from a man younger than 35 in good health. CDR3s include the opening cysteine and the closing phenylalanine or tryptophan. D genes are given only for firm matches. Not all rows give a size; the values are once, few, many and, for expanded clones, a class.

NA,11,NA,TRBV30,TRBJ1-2,CAWSVSESYTF,TGTGCCTGGAGTGTGTCCGAGAGCTACACCTTC
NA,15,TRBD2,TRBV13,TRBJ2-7,CASSFTLAIPYEQYF,TGTGCCAGCAGCTTTACACTAGCGATCCCCTACGAGCAGTACTTC
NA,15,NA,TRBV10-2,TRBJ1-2,CASSESVGVNYGYTF,TGCGCCAGCAGTGAGTCGGTAGGAGTTAACTATGGCTACACCTTC
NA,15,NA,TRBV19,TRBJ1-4,CASRTLGPANEKLFF,TGTGCCAGTAGGACTCTGGGGCCCGCTAATGAAAAACTGTTTTTT
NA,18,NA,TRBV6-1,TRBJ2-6,CASSEDRTYASGANVLTF,TGTGCCAGCAGTGAAGACAGGACCTACGCCTCTGGGGCCAACGTCCTGACTTTC
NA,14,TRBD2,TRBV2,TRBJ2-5,CASSGLAGLETQYF,TGTGCCAGTTCCGGACTAGCGGGATTAGAGACCCAGTACTTC
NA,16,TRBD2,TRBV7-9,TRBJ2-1,CASSLVGLGLAGEQFF,TGTGCCAGCAGCTTAGTGGGACTGGGACTAGCCGGGGAGCAGTTCTTC
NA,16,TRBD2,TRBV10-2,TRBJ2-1,CASSETSGGAYNEQFF,TGCGCCAGCAGTGAGACTAGCGGAGGGGCCTACAATGAGCAGTTCTTC
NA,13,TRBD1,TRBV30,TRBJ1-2,CAGVKTGYYGYTF,TGTGCTGGAGTTAAGACAGGGTACTATGGCTACACCTTC
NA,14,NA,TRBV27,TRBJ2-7,CASSLSGSPYEQYF,TGTGCCAGCAGTTTAAGTGGGTCCCCCTACGAGCAGTACTTC
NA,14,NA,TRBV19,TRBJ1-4,CASSQRDFSEKLFF,TGTGCCAGTAGTCAAAGGGACTTCTCTGAAAAACTGTTTTTT
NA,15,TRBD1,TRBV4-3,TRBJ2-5,CASSPGQGGQETQYF,TGCGCCAGCAGCCCTGGACAGGGGGGGCAAGAGACCCAGTACTTC
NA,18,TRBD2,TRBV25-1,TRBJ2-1,CASNPGLAGESRADEQFF,TGTGCCAGCAATCCGGGACTAGCGGGAGAATCACGCGCTGATGAGCAGTTCTTC
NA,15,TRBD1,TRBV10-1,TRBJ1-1,CASSEFFGTGSEAFF,TGCGCCAGCAGTGAGTTTTTCGGGACAGGGTCTGAAGCTTTCTTT
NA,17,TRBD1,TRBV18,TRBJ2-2,CASSPRFRDREVGELFF,TGTGCCAGCTCACCTAGGTTCCGGGACAGGGAGGTCGGGGAGCTGTTTTTT
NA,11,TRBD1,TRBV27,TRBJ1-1,CATQGGLEAFF,TGTGCCACTCAGGGGGGGCTTGAAGCTTTCTTT
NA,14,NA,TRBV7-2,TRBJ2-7,CASSLGAGLYEQYF,TGTGCCAGCAGCTTAGGGGCAGGTTTATACGAGCAGTACTTC
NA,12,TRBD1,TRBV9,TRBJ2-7,CASSDTGGEQYF,TGTGCCAGCAGCGATACAGGGGGCGAGCAGTACTTC
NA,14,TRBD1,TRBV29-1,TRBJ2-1,CSVEGQSSYNEQFF,TGCAGCGTTGAGGGACAGAGCTCCTACAATGAGCAGTTCTTC
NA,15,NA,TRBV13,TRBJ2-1,CASSFGGGSYNEQFF,TGTGCCAGCAGCTTTGGGGGAGGATCCTACAATGAGCAGTTCTTC
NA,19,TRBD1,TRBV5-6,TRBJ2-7,CASTGTGTGIASSSYEQYF,TGTGCCAGCACCGGTACCGGGACAGGGATAGCGAGTAGCTCCTACGAGCAGTACTTC
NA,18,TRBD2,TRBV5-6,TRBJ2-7,CASSLETSLAGLLYEQYF,TGTGCCAGCAGCTTAGAAACATCACTAGCGGGACTACTCTACGAGCAGTACTTC
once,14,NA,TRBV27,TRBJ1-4,CASSPRGRNEKLFF,TGTGCCAGCAGCCCGCGGGGGCGTAATGAAAAACTGTTTTTT
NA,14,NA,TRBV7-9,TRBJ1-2,CASSLTTTHYGYTF,TGTGCCAGCAGCTTAACAACGACGCACTATGGCTACACCTTC
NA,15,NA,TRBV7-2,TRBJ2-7,CASSLEGQGWYEQYF,TGTGCCAGCAGCTTAGAGGGCCAGGGGTGGTACGAGCAGTACTTC
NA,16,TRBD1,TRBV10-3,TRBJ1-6,CASRDRISSYNSPLHF,TGTGCCAGCCGGGACAGGATTAGCTCCTATAATTCACCCCTCCACTTT
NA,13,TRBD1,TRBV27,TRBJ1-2,CASSQTGNYGYTF,TGTGCCAGCAGCCAGACAGGGAACTATGGCTACACCTTC
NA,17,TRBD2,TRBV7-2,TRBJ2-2,CASSWRLAGGSTGELFF,TGTGCCAGCAGCTGGAGACTAGCGGGAGGGAGCACCGGGGAGCTGTTTTTT
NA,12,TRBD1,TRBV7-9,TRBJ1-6,CASSRDRAPLHF,TGTGCCAGCAGCCGGGACAGGGCACCCCTCCACTTT
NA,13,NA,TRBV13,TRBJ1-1,CASSFFRGTEAFF,TGTGCCAGCAGCTTTTTCAGGGGCACTGAAGCTTTCTTT
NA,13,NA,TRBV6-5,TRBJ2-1,CASSYSPIYEQFF,TGTGCCAGCAGTTACTCACCGATCTATGAGCAGTTCTTC
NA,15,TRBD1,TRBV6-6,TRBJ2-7,CASSPGQGLAYEQYF,TGTGCCAGCAGTCCCGGACAGGGGTTGGCCTACGAGCAGTACTTC
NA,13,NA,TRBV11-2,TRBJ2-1,CASSLGPLDEQFF,TGTGCCAGCAGCTTAGGCCCCCTAGATGAGCAGTTCTTC
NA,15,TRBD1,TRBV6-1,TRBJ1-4,CASSDLTGINEKLFF,TGTGCCAGCAGTGACCTGACAGGGATTAATGAAAAACTGTTTTTT
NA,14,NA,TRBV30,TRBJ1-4,CAWTAGSANEKLFF,TGTGCCTGGACCGCTGGAAGTGCTAATGAAAAACTGTTTTTT
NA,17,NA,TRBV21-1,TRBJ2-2,CASSEIRQGLYYRELFF,TGTGCCAGCAGCGAAATCAGACAGGGTCTTTACTACCGGGAGCTGTTTTTT
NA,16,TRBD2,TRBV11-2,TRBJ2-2,CASSHTAARGAGELFF,TGTGCCAGCAGCCATACGGCAGCGCGGGGGGCCGGGGAGCTGTTTTTT